The 9 T cell receptor beta chains presented below share a single source sample, sequenced in a study of cytomegalovirus exposure and HLA in healthy donors. The PCR ran on 60 Vbeta and 13 Jbeta primers. TCRdb's copy holds only in-frame clones and misses some; the assay was immunoSEQ multiplex PCR. The sample holds about 150,000 clones, about 85% seen once. The specimen sequenced was PBMCs. These receptors all stem from a boy between 2 and 10 years old in good health and CMV-seronegative.

This chain connects TRBV6-1 to TRBJ2-5; possible D gene TRBD2, 5 bases. The J call may be incorrect, as the DNA end agrees better with TRBJ2-7. CDR1 is MNHNS and CDR2 is SASEGT in the germline V gene. The CDR3 totals 12 residues. The CDR3 nucleotides read TGTGCCAGCAGTGAAGTTAGCGCCGAGCAGTACTTC. It translates to CASSEVSAEQYF.

This chain connects TRBV2 to TRBJ1-2; 9 bases agree with TRBD1. CDR1 and CDR2 from the germline V gene are SNHLY and FYNNEI. The CDR3 loop spans 14 amino acids. V dropped 6 bases and J dropped 7; count of bases not matched to a gene: 9. DNA of the CDR3: TGTGCCAGCAGGCCCGGGACAGGGACAAGTGGCTACACCTTC. Protein: CASRPGTGTSGYTF.

The gene calls are TRBV5-1 and TRBJ1-5; 7 bases are shared with TRBD1. The CDR3 is made up of 14 amino acids. With 0 bases clipped from V and 4 bases from J, the junction kept 1 base outside the gene matches. The germline CDR1 and CDR2 sequences are SGHRS and YFSETQ. CDR3 protein: CASSLGGQNQPQHF. As DNA, the CDR3 is TGCGCCAGCAGCTTGGGGGGACAGAATCAGCCCCAGCATTTT.

This clone is a singleton in its sample. CDR3 sequence (DNA): TGTGCCAGCAGCTTAAGCCCCGGACAGAGGGAGACCCAGTACTTC. Amino acid sequence: CASSLSPGQRETQYF. V and J are TRBV7-9 and TRBJ2-5; D is perhaps TRBD1 (6 bases). Germline V gene lookup returns CDR1 SEHNR and CDR2 FQNEAQ (reference sequence). The V and J ends lost 2 bases and 5 bases respectively, with 15 bases between them. This CDR3 contains 15 residues.

This clone was seen once. CDR3 sequence reads: CASQGLAQSNNEQFF. As DNA, the CDR3 is TGTGCCAGCCAGGGTCTAGCGCAGTCGAACAATGAGCAGTTCTTC. J is TRBJ2-1 and V is TRBV7-9, with D possibly TRBD2 on 6 matching bases. The ends were cut back, 8 bases at V and 5 bases at J, with 19 bases in the middle. Germline V gene lookup returns CDR1 SEHNR and CDR2 FQNEAQ (reference sequence). This CDR3 region has 15 residues.

The sample holds a few counts of this clone. V is TRBV6-1 and J is TRBJ2-4; D possibly corresponds to TRBD2 (6 bases). This CDR3 has 15 amino acids. In germline, CDR1 is MNHNS, CDR2 SASEGT. V lost 2 bases and J 6 bases, leaving 14 bases between the germline ends. CDR3 sequence (DNA): TGTGCCAGCAGTGAAAGGAGGGCCAGCACAAACATTCAGTACTTC. Translation gives CASSERRASTNIQYF.

The genes are TRBV18 and TRBJ2-7, with D perhaps TRBD2 (5 bases). The germline CDR1 and CDR2 sequences are KGHSH and LQKENI. The CDR3 has 20 residues. V dropped 0 bases and J dropped 2 bases, with 26 bases sitting between them. As DNA, the CDR3 is TGTGCCAGCTCACCACCGTCTTTACTCAGAAGGAGCGGCGGTCCCTACGAGCAGTACTTC. It translates to CASSPPSLLRRSGGPYEQYF.

The rearrangement uses TRBV28 and TRBJ2-7; 10 bases match TRBD2. The J segment lost 2 bases and the V segment lost 6 bases, leaving 10 bases of the junction unmatched. CDR3 length equals 16 residues. CDR1 is MDHEN, CDR2 SYDVKM, per germline. The CDR3 nucleotides are TGTGCCAGCAGGCCCTGGCCTAGCGGGAGTCCCTACGAGCAGTACTTC. Translated, it gives CASRPWPSGSPYEQYF.

The rearrangement links TRBV9 to TRBJ2-3; the match to TRBD2 covers 8 bases. CDR1 is SGDLS, CDR2 YYNGEE, per germline. V lost 4 bases and J lost 2; bases outside the gene matches: 15. There are 18 residues in the CDR3. The CDR3 DNA is TGTGCCAGCAGCCACGATAGCGGGACGACCCTCGACACAGATACGCAGTATTTT. Its protein is CASSHDSGTTLDTDTQYF.